The sequence of this TCR beta chain was determined in a study of blood T cell repertoires in COVID-19. Overall study: The origin of the acute and convalescent COVID-19 samples was the United States, Italy and Spain. In each case, the material was cDNA or gDNA derived from T cells, B-cell-depleted T cells, or PBMCs.

Original handling: Nucleated cell counts were estimated from reference gene primer amplification. Using immunoSEQ multiplex PCR, the repertoire was profiled, and TCRdb retains in-frame clones only, with some absent. The V and J calls and the clone size are those of that table, but D and trimming were determined from the DNA. The sample has some 40,000 clones; approximately 90% are singletons. The Seattle patients, enrolled during active infection, were followed longitudinally. The CDR3 runs 14 residues. V lost 3 bases and J lost 1, with 8 bases in between. CDR1 is SGDLS, CDR2 YYNGEE, per germline. Sequenced: peripheral blood. The sequence was collected from a man aged 50-60 years with COVID-19, enrolled during active disease. The J gene is TRBJ2-1, the V gene TRBV9; D may be TRBD1 (7 bases). CDR3: CASSAGGSYNEQFF. The CDR3 region has the DNA TGTGCCAGCAGCGCAGGGGGGTCCTACAATGAGCAGTTCTTC.